This TCR beta chain was obtained from a study of response to subunit inactivated influenza vaccine. Each CDR3 protein gets one entry after TCRdb re-called the RT-PCR reads with MiXCR. There are 700,000 to 900,000 distinct CDR3 sequences in the sample; 20% to 25% occur only once, and about 9.4% lies in the top ten. The TCR sequence derives from a man in his fifties who received an inactivated influenza vaccine. The sequencing used PBMCs from blood, collected around 5 days after vaccination.

Here the CDR3 DNA reads TGCGCCAGCAGCTTCGTGGGGGACTACGAGCAGTACTTC. Residues: CASSFVGDYEQYF. The chain has TRBV5-1 and TRBJ2-7, with D perhaps matching TRBD1 or TRBD2 (5 bases each). Looked up from germline, CDR1 is SGHRS and CDR2 is YFSETQ. This CDR3 comprises 13 residues. V was shortened by 2 bases and J by 3 bases, with 9 bases between the two germline ends.